The present entry profiles one T cell receptor beta chain with its context. Germline V lookup: CDR1 MDHEN, CDR2 SYDVKM. The trim removed 4 bases at V and 5 bases at J, leaving 17 bases unmatched. CDR3 length: 19 residues. The sample is drawn from a study of blood T cell repertoires in COVID-19. Study information: Sites across the United States, Italy and Spain contributed samples from acute and convalescent COVID-19. Sources were T cells, B-cell-depleted T cells, or PBMCs; the material itself was cDNA or gDNA.

In the study's own analysis: Estimates of nucleated cell counts were drawn from the amplification of reference gene primers. Profiled with immunoSEQ multiplex PCR; TCRdb holds only in-frame clones, not every one. V and J calls and clone size are copied from that table; D and trimming were computed from the DNA. The sample carries 120,000 to 150,000 clones, about 88% recorded once. The sample taken for sequencing was peripheral blood. The clonotype originates from a human donor in a cohort sampled during active COVID-19. The gene calls are TRBV28 and TRBJ2-1; 10 bases agree with TRBD2. The CDR3 nucleotides read TGTGCCAGCAGTTCCCCCCACCCACAAATTAGCGGGGGGCACAATGAGCAGTTCTTC. Protein: CASSSPHPQISGGHNEQFF.